This TCR beta chain was obtained from a study of vaccination and CD4 T cells after COVID-19. Study-level background: Researchers treated cells with overlapping spike peptides taken from SARS-CoV-2, HCoV-NL63, HCoV-OC43 and HCoV-229E. Study results and caveats: Detection of a median around 83% of reactive clones in convalescent patients was confined to the period after vaccination.

The Oncomine TCR Beta short-read assay sequenced DNA from cultured CD4+ T cells. Via MiXCR, TCRdb re-called the PCR reads, giving one row per CDR3 protein. The sample has some 14,000 distinct CDR3 sequences, roughly 56% seen once; the top ten hold 15% to 20%. Documented treatment: roughly 11-day PBMC culture with coronavirus spike peptide pools or control peptides (ViraFEST assay). ViraFEST relied on peptide pools to expand antigen-specific T cells; the TCRs were sequenced afterward. Culture conditions combined 2 million to 2.5 million PBMCs per well with about 9.2 IU/ml IL-2 and 8.5 to 10 ug/ml peptide pools. This clonotype came up once. Its antigen is as yet unknown. The sequence was collected from a human donor who had recovered from COVID-19. Material: CD4+ T cells from blood, cultured in vitro.

This chain's CDR3 is CASSSGGGLNTEAFF. In nucleotides, the CDR3 is TGCGCCAGCAGCTCTGGGGGGGGTCTGAACACTGAAGCTTTCTTT. This chain links TRBV5-1 with TRBJ1-1; maybe TRBD1 (5 bases). CDR1 and CDR2 from the germline V gene are SGHRS and YFSETQ. Trimming took 3 bases from V and 0 from J, leaving 12 bases between them. The length of the CDR3 is 15 residues.